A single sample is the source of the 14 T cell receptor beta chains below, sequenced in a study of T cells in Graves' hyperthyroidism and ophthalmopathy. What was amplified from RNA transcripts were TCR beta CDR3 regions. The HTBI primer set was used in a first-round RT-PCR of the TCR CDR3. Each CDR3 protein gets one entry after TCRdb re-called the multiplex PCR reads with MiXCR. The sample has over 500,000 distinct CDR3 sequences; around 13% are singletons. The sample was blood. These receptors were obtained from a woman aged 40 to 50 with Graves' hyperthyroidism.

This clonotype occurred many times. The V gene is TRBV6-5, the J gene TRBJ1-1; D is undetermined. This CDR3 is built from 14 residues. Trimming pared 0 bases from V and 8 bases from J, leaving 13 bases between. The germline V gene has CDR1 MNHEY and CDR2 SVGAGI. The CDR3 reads CASSYSNRKAEAFF. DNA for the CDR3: TGTGCCAGCAGTTACTCGAATCGGAAGGCGGAAGCTTTCTTT.

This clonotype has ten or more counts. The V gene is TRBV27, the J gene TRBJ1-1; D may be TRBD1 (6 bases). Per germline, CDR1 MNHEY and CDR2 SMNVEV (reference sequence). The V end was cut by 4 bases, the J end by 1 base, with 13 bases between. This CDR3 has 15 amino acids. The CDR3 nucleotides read TGTGCCAGCAGTTCCCAGACAGGATCGAACACTGAAGCTTTCTTT. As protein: CASSSQTGSNTEAFF.

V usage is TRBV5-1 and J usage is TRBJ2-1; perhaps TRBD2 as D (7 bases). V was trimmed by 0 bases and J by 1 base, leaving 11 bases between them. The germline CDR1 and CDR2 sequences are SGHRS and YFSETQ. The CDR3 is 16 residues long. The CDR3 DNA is TGCGCCAGCAGCTTGGCCGGGGGGACATCCTACAATGAGCAGTTCTTC. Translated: CASSLAGGTSYNEQFF.

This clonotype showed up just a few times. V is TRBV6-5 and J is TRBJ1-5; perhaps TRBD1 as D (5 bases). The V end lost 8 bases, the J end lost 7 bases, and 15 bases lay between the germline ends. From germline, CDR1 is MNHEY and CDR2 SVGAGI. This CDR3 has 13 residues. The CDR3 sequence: CASAYRGDQPQHF. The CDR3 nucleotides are TGTGCCAGCGCTTACCGAGGGGACCAGCCCCAGCATTTT.

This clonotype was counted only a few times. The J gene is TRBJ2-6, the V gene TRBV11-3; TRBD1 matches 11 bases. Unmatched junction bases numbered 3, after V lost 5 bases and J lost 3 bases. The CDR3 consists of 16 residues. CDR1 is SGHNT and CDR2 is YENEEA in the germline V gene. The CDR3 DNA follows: TGTGCCAGCAGCCAGGACAGGGGGCGTGGGGCCAACGTCCTGACTTTC. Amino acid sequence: CASSQDRGRGANVLTF.

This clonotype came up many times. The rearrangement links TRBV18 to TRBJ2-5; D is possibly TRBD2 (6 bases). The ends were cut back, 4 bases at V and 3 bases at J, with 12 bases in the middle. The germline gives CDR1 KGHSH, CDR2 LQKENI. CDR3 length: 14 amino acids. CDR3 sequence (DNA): TGTGCCAGCTCACTCGGGACTGGTAAAGAGACCCAGTACTTC. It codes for CASSLGTGKETQYF.

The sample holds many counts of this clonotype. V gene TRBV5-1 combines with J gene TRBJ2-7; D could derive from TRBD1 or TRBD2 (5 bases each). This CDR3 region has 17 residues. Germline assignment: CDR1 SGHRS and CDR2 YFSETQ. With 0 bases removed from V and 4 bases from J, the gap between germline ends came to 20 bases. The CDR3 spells CASSLGGRTLSLYEQYF. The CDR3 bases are TGCGCCAGCAGCTTGGGGGGACGGACCCTATCGTTGTACGAGCAGTACTTC.

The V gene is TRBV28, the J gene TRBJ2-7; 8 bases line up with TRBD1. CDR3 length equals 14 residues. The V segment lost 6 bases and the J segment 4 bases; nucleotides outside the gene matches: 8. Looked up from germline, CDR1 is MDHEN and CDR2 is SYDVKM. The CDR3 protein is CASRQTGVLYEQYF. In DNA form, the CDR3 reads TGTGCCAGCAGACAGACAGGGGTCCTTTACGAGCAGTACTTC.

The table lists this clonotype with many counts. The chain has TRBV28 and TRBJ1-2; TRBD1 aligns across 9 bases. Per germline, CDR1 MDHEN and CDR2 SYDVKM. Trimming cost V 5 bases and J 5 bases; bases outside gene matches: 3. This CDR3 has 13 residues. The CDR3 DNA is TGTGCCAGCAGTCCGACAGGGGGGTATGGCTACACCTTC. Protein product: CASSPTGGYGYTF.

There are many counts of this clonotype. The CDR3 bases are TGTGCCATCAGTGAGTCGAGTAGGGGCAATCAGCCCCAGCATTTT. This translates into CAISESSRGNQPQHF. This chain uses TRBV10-3 with TRBJ1-5; D not resolved. The CDR3 is 15 amino acids. Germline V CDR1 and CDR2: ENHRY, SYGVKD. The germline V and J ends were trimmed by 0 bases and 2 bases, with 8 bases remaining between them.

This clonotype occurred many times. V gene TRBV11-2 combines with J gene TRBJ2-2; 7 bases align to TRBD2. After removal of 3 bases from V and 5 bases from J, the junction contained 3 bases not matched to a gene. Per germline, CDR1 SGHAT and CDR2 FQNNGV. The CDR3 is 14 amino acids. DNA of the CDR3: TGTGCCAGCAGCTTCTTTAGCGGGACCGGGGAGCTGTTTTTT. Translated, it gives CASSFFSGTGELFF.

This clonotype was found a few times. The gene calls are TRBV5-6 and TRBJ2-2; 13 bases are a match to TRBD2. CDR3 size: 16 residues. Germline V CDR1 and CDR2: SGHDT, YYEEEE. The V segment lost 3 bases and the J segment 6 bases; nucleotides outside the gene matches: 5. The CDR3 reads CASSSGLAGSPGELFF. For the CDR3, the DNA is TGTGCCAGCAGCTCGGGACTAGCGGGATCCCCCGGGGAGCTGTTTTTT.

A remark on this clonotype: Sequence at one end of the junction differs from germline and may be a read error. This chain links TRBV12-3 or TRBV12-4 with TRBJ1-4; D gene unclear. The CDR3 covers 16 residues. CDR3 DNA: TGTGCCAACAGTTTTATGGTTTTGTCAACTAATGAAAAACTGTTTTTT. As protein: CANSFMVLSTNEKLFF.

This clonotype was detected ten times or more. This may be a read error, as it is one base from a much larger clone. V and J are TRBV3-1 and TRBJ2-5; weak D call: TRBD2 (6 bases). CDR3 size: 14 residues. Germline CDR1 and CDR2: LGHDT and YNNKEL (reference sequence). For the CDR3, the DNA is TGTGCCAGCGGCCAAGAGATCGGGGGAGAGACCCAGTACTTC. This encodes CASGQEIGGETQYF.